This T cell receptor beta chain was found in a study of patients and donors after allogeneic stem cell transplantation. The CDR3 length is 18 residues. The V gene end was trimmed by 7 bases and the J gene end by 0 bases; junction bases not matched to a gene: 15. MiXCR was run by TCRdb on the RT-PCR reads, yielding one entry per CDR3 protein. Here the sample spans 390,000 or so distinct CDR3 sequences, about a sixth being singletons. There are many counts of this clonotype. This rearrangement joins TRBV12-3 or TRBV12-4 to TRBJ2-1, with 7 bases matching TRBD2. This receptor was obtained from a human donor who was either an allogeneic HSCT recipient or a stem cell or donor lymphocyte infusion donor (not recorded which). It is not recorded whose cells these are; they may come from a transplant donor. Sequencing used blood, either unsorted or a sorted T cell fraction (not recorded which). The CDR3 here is CASNSFGLAANSYNEQFF. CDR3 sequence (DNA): TGTGCCAGCAACTCTTTCGGTCTAGCGGCTAACTCCTACAATGAGCAGTTCTTC.